These 5 T cell receptor beta chains came from one sample sequenced in a study of T cells in Graves' hyperthyroidism and ophthalmopathy. RNA transcripts gave rise to amplified TCR beta CDR3 regions. The HTBI primer set was used in a first-round RT-PCR of the TCR CDR3. From the multiplex PCR reads, TCRdb called clonotypes with MiXCR, one entry per CDR3 protein. This sample has approximately 430,000 distinct CDR3 sequences; roughly 15% occur once, and the top ten carry about 13%. Sequencing was performed on blood. The receptor source for this set is a man aged 18 to 35 with Graves' ophthalmopathy.

This clonotype has at least ten counts. The chain joins TRBV6-1 to TRBJ1-4; maybe TRBD1 (5 bases). This CDR3 spans 12 amino acids. CDR1 and CDR2 from the germline V gene are MNHNS and SASEGT. Trimming took 5 bases from V and 11 from J, leaving 12 bases between them. The CDR3 spells CASSPRRGKLFF. CDR3 nucleotide sequence: TGTGCCAGCAGTCCACGCCGGGGGAAACTGTTTTTT.

Details on this clonotype: This may be a read error, as it is one base from a much larger clone. The genes are TRBV7-2 and TRBJ2-2; the D gene is possibly TRBD2 (6 bases). Germline V lookup: CDR1 SGHTA, CDR2 FQGNSA. CDR3 size: 15 residues. This CDR3 is CASSLRGDEAGGLFF. CDR3 bases: TGTGCCAGCAGCTTAAGAGGGGATGAGGCCGGGGGGCTGTTTTTT.

This clonotype was found many times. The rearrangement joins TRBV14 to TRBJ2-7; D gene unclear. The CDR3 loop spans 14 amino acids. Trimming removed 3 bases from V and 0 bases from J, with 9 bases in between. CDR1 and CDR2 from the germline V gene are SGHDN and FVKESK. CDR3 in amino acids: CASSQWRNSYEQYF. The CDR3 DNA is TGTGCCAGCAGCCAGTGGAGAAACTCCTACGAGCAGTACTTC.

The V call is TRBV30, the J call TRBJ1-6, with 8 bases fitting TRBD1. Germline V CDR1 and CDR2: GTSNPN, SVGIG (reference sequence). V lost 2 bases to trimming and J lost 0 bases; unmatched junction nucleotides: 3. This CDR3 has 16 residues. The DNA for the CDR3 is TGTGCCTGGAGTCGGACAGGGAGCTCCTATAATTCACCCCTCCACTTT. It translates to CAWSRTGSSYNSPLHF.

This clonotype was seen once. The chain combines TRBV20-1 with TRBJ1-1; D is undetermined. V gave up 3 bases and J gave up 7 bases, with 6 bases separating them. Germline-derived CDR1 and CDR2 are DFQATT and SNEGSKA (reference sequence). The CDR3 contains 10 residues. CDR3 sequence (DNA): TGCAGTGCTAGGCAAGGTGAAGCTTTCTTT. It encodes CSARQGEAFF.